Each of the 29 T cell receptor beta chains below was sequenced from the same sample in a study of control samples from healthy donors and cancer patients. The data were produced by immunoSEQ multiplex PCR, yet TCRdb's version contains in-frame clones alone and is incomplete. The profile shows about 140,000 clones, around nine tenths of them singletons. Sequenced input: blood. The source of these receptors is a woman aged 25 to 39 in good health.

The CDR3 sequence is CASSDSGRREVNEQFF. CDR3 sequence (DNA): TGTGCCAGCAGTGACTCGGGACGACGGGAGGTCAATGAGCAGTTCTTC. The V gene is TRBV6-4, the J gene TRBJ2-1; TRBD2 agrees at 7 bases. The CDR3 extends over 16 amino acids. The germline V gene encodes CDR1 MRHNA and CDR2 SNTAGT. V lost 0 bases to trimming and J lost 6 bases; unmatched junction nucleotides: 8.

V gene TRBV9 combines with J gene TRBJ2-1; the match to TRBD1 covers 8 bases. The CDR3 length is 17 residues. CDR1 SGDLS and CDR2 YYNGEE come from the germline V gene. The V gene end was trimmed by 0 bases and the J gene end by 6 bases; junction bases not matched to a gene: 11. The CDR3 reads CASSVGPQGARVNEQFF. The CDR3 region has the DNA TGTGCCAGCAGCGTAGGCCCCCAGGGGGCACGGGTCAATGAGCAGTTCTTC.

The CDR3 here is CASSSTGGHTLSYEQYF. The CDR3 DNA is TGTGCCAGCTCCTCAACAGGAGGTCACACACTCTCCTACGAGCAGTACTTC. The V and J genes are TRBV4-2 and TRBJ2-7; D could derive from TRBD1 or TRBD2 (5 bases each). Trimming stripped 8 bases from V and 0 bases from J, with 23 bases between. Germline V gene sequence: CDR1 LGHNA, CDR2 YNFKEQ. The CDR3 contains 17 residues.

The chain joins TRBV5-1 to TRBJ1-2, with unresolved D. The CDR3 spans 16 residues. V was clipped by 2 bases and J by 0 bases, with 14 bases between them. Germline V lookup: CDR1 SGHRS, CDR2 YFSETQ. The CDR3 loop is CASSFIQAGANYGYTF. The CDR3 bases are TGCGCCAGCAGCTTCATCCAAGCAGGAGCTAACTATGGCTACACCTTC. The full variable domain, its missing parts supplied by reference TRBV5-1 and TRBJ1-2, is KAGVTQTPRYLIKTRGQQVTLSCSPISGHRSVSWYQQTPGQGLQFLFEYFSETQRNKGNFPGRFSGRQFSNSRSEMNVSTLELGDSALYLCASSFIQAGANYGYTFGSGTRLTVV.

The chain joins TRBV5-5 to TRBJ2-3, with 9 bases aligning to TRBD1. Germline CDR1 is SGHKS and CDR2 is YYEKEE (reference sequence). The CDR3 loop spans 15 amino acids. Trimming took 4 bases from V and 2 from J; bases not matched to a gene: 5. DNA for the CDR3: TGTGCCAGCAGCGTGGGACAGGGTACCACAGATACGCAGTATTTT. Its translation: CASSVGQGTTDTQYF. Drawing the rest from reference TRBV5-5 and TRBJ2-3, the complete variable domain is DAGVTQSPTHLIKTRGQQVTLRCSPISGHKSVSWYQQVLGQGPQFIFQYYEKEERGRGNFPDRFSARQFPNYSSELNVNALLLGDSALYLCASSVGQGTTDTQYFGPGTRLTVL.

In nucleotides, the CDR3 is TGCGCCAGCAGCTCGGGGACGGCCGTGGATGGCTACACCTTC. Translated, it gives CASSSGTAVDGYTF. The rearrangement joins TRBV5-1 to TRBJ1-2; possibly TRBD1 for D (5 bases). V was shortened by 3 bases and J by 6 bases, with 15 bases between the two germline ends. The germline gives CDR1 SGHRS, CDR2 YFSETQ. The CDR3 covers 14 residues.

V usage is TRBV19 and J usage is TRBJ1-2; unclear D gene. The CDR3 covers 14 residues. Germline V gives CDR1 LNHDA, CDR2 SQIVND (reference sequence). V was pared by 8 bases and J by 4 bases, with 17 bases between. CDR3 DNA: TGTGCCAGTGCCCCTCTTCCCAGTCCCTATGGCTACACCTTC. Translation gives CASAPLPSPYGYTF.

A note on this clone: The same CDR3 is also encoded by other DNA sequences in this sample. The chain uses TRBV24-1 and TRBJ2-5, with 11 bases identical to TRBD2. Per the germline V gene, CDR1 is KGHDR and CDR2 is SFDVKD. The V gene end was trimmed by 3 bases and the J gene end by 4 bases; junction bases not matched to a gene: 3. This CDR3 has 15 residues. The CDR3 protein is CATSDPGTSGETQYF. CDR3 in DNA: TGTGCCACCAGTGATCCAGGGACTAGCGGAGAGACCCAGTACTTC.

The CDR3 DNA is TGTGCCAGCAGTGAAAGGACAGGGGTCGACACTGAAGCTTTCTTT. Encoded protein: CASSERTGVDTEAFF. V usage is TRBV6-1 and J usage is TRBJ1-1; 9 nucleotides align to TRBD1. Germline CDR1 reads MNHNS; CDR2 reads SASEGT. The ends lost 2 bases at V and 3 bases at J; junction bases unmatched: 4. The CDR3 totals 15 residues.

This chain uses TRBV10-3 with TRBJ1-6; 8 nucleotides agree with TRBD1. CDR1 is ENHRY and CDR2 is SYGVKD in the germline V gene. Germline trimming cut 0 bases from V and 9 bases from J; bases unmatched to any gene: 10. The CDR3 is made up of 17 amino acids. The CDR3 DNA follows: TGTGCCATCAGTGAGTCTTATTTAGGACAGGGCACTTCACCCCTCCACTTT. Its protein is CAISESYLGQGTSPLHF.

V gene TRBV5-4 combines with J gene TRBJ1-2; 7 bases are shared with TRBD1. The junction had 8 bases not matched to a gene; V was cut back by 4 bases and J by 2 bases. Germline V lookup: CDR1 SGHNT, CDR2 YYREEE (reference sequence). The CDR3 is 15 amino acids. As DNA, the CDR3 is TGTGCCAGCAGCCCAGGGGGGTCGTCGAACTATGGCTACACCTTC. Translation gives CASSPGGSSNYGYTF. Full variable domain (remainder filled in from reference TRBV5-4 and TRBJ1-2): ETGVTQSPTHLIKTRGQQVTLRCSSQSGHNTVSWYQQALGQGPQFIFQYYREEENGRGNFPPRFSGLQFPNYSSELNVNALELDDSALYLCASSPGGSSNYGYTFGSGTRLTVV.

The rearrangement links TRBV4-2 to TRBJ2-4; perhaps TRBD2 as D (5 bases). Germline assignment: CDR1 LGHNA and CDR2 YNFKEQ. CDR3 length: 17 amino acids. V lost 0 bases to trimming and J lost 9 bases, with 21 bases between them. The CDR3 nucleotides are TGTGCCAGCAGCCAAGATAGCACACCGGGCGGGTTTGGCATTCAGTACTTC. Its translation is CASSQDSTPGGFGIQYF.

This clone appeared a single time. The chain is built from TRBV3-1 (or the pseudogene TRBV3-2) and TRBJ2-1; D may match TRBD1 or TRBD2 (6 bases each). CDR3 length: 17 residues. The germline gives CDR1 LGHDT, CDR2 YNNKEL (reference sequence). Deletions cut 4 bases from V and 0 bases from J, with 16 bases between. In nucleotides, the CDR3 is TGTGCCAGCAGCCTGAGACTAGGGGGGAGCTCCTACAATGAGCAGTTCTTC. Translating gives CASSLRLGGSSYNEQFF.

This sequence joins TRBV11-3 and TRBJ1-6; D gene ambiguous. The CDR3 runs 14 residues. With 2 bases removed from V and 5 bases from J, the gap between germline ends came to 7 bases. CDR1 is SGHNT and CDR2 is YENEEA in the germline V gene. The DNA for the CDR3 is TGTGCCAGCAGCTTAACCAGGAATAATTCACCCCTCCACTTT. Translating gives CASSLTRNNSPLHF.

Comment on this clone: A read error may produce the germline difference seen at one junction end. As DNA, the CDR3 is TGTGCCAGCAGATTGGGACAGTCCGAAGGGTATGGCTACACCTTC. Translating gives CASRLGQSEGYGYTF. The genes are TRBV5-5 and TRBJ1-2, with 7 bases fitting TRBD1. Looked up from germline, CDR1 is SGHKS and CDR2 is YYEKEE (reference sequence). This CDR3 has 15 amino acids.

This clone showed up just once. The chain is built from TRBV5-5 and TRBJ2-7; 8 bases align to TRBD1. Germline loops: CDR1 SGHKS, CDR2 YYEKEE (reference sequence). The trim removed 5 bases at V and 3 bases at J, leaving 7 bases unmatched. This CDR3 is built from 14 residues. The CDR3 DNA reads as TGTGCCAGCAGTCGGACAGGGATTGACTACGAGCAGTACTTC. Its protein product is CASSRTGIDYEQYF.

The table lists this clone with a count of one. The chain has TRBV25-1 and TRBJ2-1; TRBD2 matches at 10 bases. V lost 1 base and J lost 3; bases outside the gene matches: 6. The germline CDR1 and CDR2 sequences are MGHDK and SYGVNS. This CDR3 comprises 17 residues. CDR3 coding DNA: TGTGCCAGCAGTGAATTTTCACTAGCGGGGATCTACAATGAGCAGTTCTTC. Amino acids: CASSEFSLAGIYNEQFF.

This clone has a single count. The V gene is TRBV15, the J gene TRBJ1-1; TRBD1 might be the D (6 bases). In germline, CDR1 is LNHNV, CDR2 YYDKDF (reference sequence). With 0 bases removed from V and 0 bases from J, the gap between germline ends came to 23 bases. The CDR3 has 20 residues. CDR3 in amino acids: CATSRDLGRGPFNMNTEAFF. As DNA, the CDR3 is TGTGCCACCAGCAGAGATCTGGGCAGGGGCCCCTTCAACATGAACACTGAAGCTTTCTTT.

The V and J genes are TRBV11-2 and TRBJ1-2; D gene ambiguous. The V gene lost 3 bases and the J gene lost 0 bases, with 5 bases spanning the gap. The CDR3 is made up of 13 amino acids. Germline V gene sequence: CDR1 SGHAT, CDR2 FQNNGV. CDR3: CASSFGANYGYTF. DNA for the CDR3: TGTGCCAGCAGCTTTGGGGCTAACTATGGCTACACCTTC.

This chain uses TRBV14 with TRBJ1-1; D may be TRBD1 (5 bases). Germline V gene lookup returns CDR1 SGHDN and CDR2 FVKESK. The V and J ends lost 5 bases and 9 bases respectively, with 16 bases between them. The CDR3 contains 13 residues. The CDR3 DNA reads as TGTGCCAGCAGCGGGGACCGCAAGACGCAAGCTTTCTTT. This encodes CASSGDRKTQAFF.

The rearrangement links TRBV2 to TRBJ1-5, with D perhaps TRBD1 (5 bases). The V end lost 2 bases, the J end lost 4 bases, and 9 bases lay between the germline ends. The CDR3 sequence is 14 residues long. Germline CDR1 reads SNHLY; CDR2 reads FYNNEI. CDR3 sequence reads: CASSEWGGNQPQHF. The CDR3 DNA sequence: TGTGCCAGCAGTGAATGGGGGGGTAATCAGCCCCAGCATTTT.

The rearrangement uses TRBV9 and TRBJ2-7; D not resolved. Germline V gene data show CDR1 as SGDLS and CDR2 as YYNGEE. Trimming removed 0 bases at V and 6 bases at J, with 4 bases between. The CDR3 is 11 amino acids. DNA for the CDR3: TGTGCCAGCAGCGTAGACAGCGAGCAGTACTTC. Amino acids: CASSVDSEQYF.

This chain joins TRBV6-1 and TRBJ1-2; 7 nucleotides line up with TRBD1. CDR1 MNHNS and CDR2 SASEGT come from the germline V gene. The CDR3 is 13 residues long. V dropped 3 bases and J dropped 7; count of bases not matched to a gene: 5. The DNA of the CDR3 is TGTGCCAGCAGTGAGACAGGGCGGGGTGGCTACACCTTC. This codes for CASSETGRGGYTF.

V gene TRBV5-5 combines with J gene TRBJ2-7; a possible D gene is TRBD1 (6 bases). Germline V gene lookup returns CDR1 SGHKS and CDR2 YYEKEE (reference sequence). Trimming shortened V by 1 base and J by 3 bases, and 14 bases separated the two germline ends. This CDR3 has 15 amino acids. The CDR3 protein is CASSLRDTSNYEQYF. The CDR3, as DNA: TGTGCCAGCAGCTTGAGGGACACGTCCAACTACGAGCAGTACTTC.

The chain employs TRBV19 and TRBJ1-6; 7 bases map to TRBD1. The V and J ends lost 4 bases and 7 bases, in that order; junction bases with no gene match: 4. This CDR3 spans 14 amino acids. Germline CDR1 reads LNHDA; CDR2 reads SQIVND (reference sequence). The CDR3 sequence is CASSTQGQNSPLHF. The CDR3 DNA follows: TGTGCCAGTAGTACCCAGGGACAGAATTCACCCCTCCACTTT.

The chain employs TRBV5-6 and TRBJ2-7; TRBD2 is a possible D gene (6 bases). V gave up 2 bases and J gave up 6 bases, with 21 bases separating them. Germline values: CDR1 SGHDT, CDR2 YYEEEE. The CDR3 is 16 residues long. The chain's CDR3 is CASSFWRAGRLGEQYF. CDR3 DNA sequence: TGTGCCAGCAGCTTCTGGAGGGCAGGGCGCCTCGGCGAGCAGTACTTC. Combining the CDR3 with reference TRBV5-6 and TRBJ2-7 gives the whole variable domain DAGVTQSPTHLIKTRGQQVTLRCSPKSGHDTVSWYQQALGQGPQFIFQYYEEEERQRGNFPDRFSGHQFPNYSSELNVNALLLGDSALYLCASSFWRAGRLGEQYFGPGTRLTVT.

CDR3 coding DNA: TGTGCCAGCGTAGCAATTTCAGATACGCAGTATTTT. Protein sequence: CASVAISDTQYF. The genes are TRBV21-1 and TRBJ2-3; no DNA check was done on the table's D call, TRBD2. TRBV21-1 is a pseudogene segment. The CDR3 runs to 12 residues.

This chain uses TRBV5-1 with TRBJ1-2; no definite D call. The V end lost 0 bases, the J end lost 8 bases, and 8 bases lay between the germline ends. Germline V gene data show CDR1 as SGHRS and CDR2 as YFSETQ. CDR3 length: 12 amino acids. Here the CDR3 reads CASSLGRRGYTF. The CDR3, as DNA: TGCGCCAGCAGCTTGGGCCGGAGAGGCTACACCTTC.

The CDR3 DNA sequence: TGTGCCAGCAGTCCTACTAGCGGGAGGGCCGGCGAGCAGTACTTC. This sequence encodes CASSPTSGRAGEQYF. This chain links TRBV28 with TRBJ2-7; 13 positions match TRBD2. V trimming: 5 bases; J trimming: 6 bases; junction bases outside the gene matches: 7. This CDR3 spans 15 amino acids. CDR1 is MDHEN and CDR2 is SYDVKM in the germline V gene.